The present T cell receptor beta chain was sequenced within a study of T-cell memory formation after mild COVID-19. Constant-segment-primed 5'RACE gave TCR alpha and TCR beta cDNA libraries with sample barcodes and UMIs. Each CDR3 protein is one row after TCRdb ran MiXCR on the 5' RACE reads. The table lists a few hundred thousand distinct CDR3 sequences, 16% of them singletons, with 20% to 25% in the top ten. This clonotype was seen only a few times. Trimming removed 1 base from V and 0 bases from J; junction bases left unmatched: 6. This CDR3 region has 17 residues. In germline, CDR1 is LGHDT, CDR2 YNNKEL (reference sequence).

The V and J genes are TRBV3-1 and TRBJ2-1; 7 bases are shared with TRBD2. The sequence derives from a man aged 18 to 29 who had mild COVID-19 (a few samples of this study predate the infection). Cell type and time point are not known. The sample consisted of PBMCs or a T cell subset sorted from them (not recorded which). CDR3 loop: CASSQGMRGSSYNEQFF. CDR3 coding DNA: TGTGCCAGCAGCCAAGGAATGCGGGGGAGCTCCTACAATGAGCAGTTCTTC.